This T cell receptor (beta chain) was sequenced in a study of early T cells in non-severe SARS-CoV-2 infection. Looking at the study overall: Bulk RNA isolated from unsorted whole blood underwent sequencing; chains were not paired. Study-wide findings and caveats: VDJdb matches were skewed toward anti-spike CD8 T cell responses.

Individual cDNA molecules received unique molecular identifiers. TCRdb itself ran the 5' RACE reads through MiXCR, one entry per CDR3 protein. The sample carries tens of thousands of distinct CDR3 sequences, about 15% recorded once. This clonotype occurred many times. Its cognate antigen is unknown. Germline V gene data show CDR1 as SEHNR and CDR2 as FQNEAQ (reference sequence). Trimming pared 5 bases from V and 0 bases from J, leaving 9 bases between. The length of the CDR3 is 14 residues. Sequencing was performed on whole blood, taken at baseline. The chain joins TRBV7-9 to TRBJ2-3; a possible D gene is TRBD2 (5 bases). This receptor was taken from an adult who was a healthcare worker with PCR-confirmed SARS-CoV-2 infection or an uninfected control (not recorded which). Here the CDR3 DNA reads TGTGCCAGCAGCAGGAGCGGAAGCACAGATACGCAGTATTTT. Residues: CASSRSGSTDTQYF. The full variable domain, rest sourced from reference TRBV7-9 and TRBJ2-3, is DTGVSQNPRHKITKRGQNVTFRCDPISEHNRLYWYRQTLGQGPEFLTYFQNEAQLEKSRLLSDRFSAERPKGSFSTLEIQRTEQGDSAMYLCASSRSGSTDTQYFGPGTRLTVL.